These T cell receptor beta chains were read from a single sample in a study of shared clonotypes between healthy human individuals. Profiled with immunoSEQ multiplex PCR; TCRdb holds only in-frame clones, not every one. The table shows some 2,500,000 clones, with 80% to 95% occurring only once. Sequencing was performed on naive CD4+ T cells from PBMCs. These receptors were collected from a man aged 18-30 years in good health. Some clones in this sample may be carry-over from other donors' samples. The CDR3 runs from the conserved cysteine through the conserved F or W. Each record gives: D gene, clone size, V gene, J gene, CDR3 DNA, CDR3 protein. The D gene is left open where the match is weak. Only some rows state a clone size, as once, few, many or a class for expanded clones.

-,-,TRBV19,TRBJ2-5,TGTGCCAGTAGTTATGTCGGGGTGCGCGGCGTGTCCCAGTACTTC,CASSYVGVRGVSQYF
-,-,TRBV27,TRBJ2-3,TGTGCCAGCACCTCTGGACGGCCACGCACAGATACGCAGTATTTT,CASTSGRPRTDTQYF
-,-,TRBV29-1,TRBJ1-2,TGCAGCGTTGGCAGTCAGGGAGTAGTCAACTTC,CSVGSQGVVNF
-,-,TRBV7-3,TRBJ2-5,TGTGCCAGCAGCTTTGACCAAGAGACCCAGTACTTC,CASSFDQETQYF
-,-,TRBV29-1,TRBJ2-5,TGCAGCGTTGCCCTCGGGCAAGAGACCCAGTACTTC,CSVALGQETQYF
TRBD1,once,TRBV7-6,TRBJ1-3,TGTGCCAGCAGCTTTCGGGACAGCTCTGGAAACACCATATATTTT,CASSFRDSSGNTIYF
TRBD1,-,TRBV28,TRBJ1-5,TGTGCCAGCAGGTCCGGGACAGGGGAGGGTCAGCCCCAGCATTTT,CASRSGTGEGQPQHF
TRBD1,-,TRBV29-1,TRBJ2-1,TGCAGCGTTACCCGACAGGGGGCTGGTGAGCAGTTCTTC,CSVTRQGAGEQFF
TRBD2,-,TRBV9,TRBJ2-2,TGTGCCAGCAGCGTTCATACTAGCGGTTGGGAGCTGTTTTTT,CASSVHTSGWELFF
-,-,TRBV30,TRBJ1-5,TGTGCCTGGAGTTCGGCTGGGGGAGGCAATCAGCCCCAGCATTTT,CAWSSAGGGNQPQHF
-,-,TRBV28,TRBJ1-1,TGTGCCAGCCAACCTGTCCCGAACACTGAAGCTTTCTTT,CASQPVPNTEAFF
TRBD2,-,TRBV11-3,TRBJ2-1,TGTGCCAGCAGCCTGTGGGGCTCCGGGACTAGCGGCAATGAGCAGTTCTTC,CASSLWGSGTSGNEQFF
-,-,TRBV7-2,TRBJ2-5,TGTGCCAGCAGCTTAGCGGGTCGGGTAGAAGAGACCCAGTACTTC,CASSLAGRVEETQYF
TRBD2,-,TRBV25-1,TRBJ2-1,TGTGCCAGCACTTCCGGGACTAGCGGGATTGAGCAGTTCTTC,CASTSGTSGIEQFF
TRBD2,-,TRBV5-1,TRBJ2-1,TGCGCCAGCAGCTTGGCACGGGCGGGAGGGTGGAATGAGCAGTTCTTC,CASSLARAGGWNEQFF
TRBD1,-,TRBV28,TRBJ2-4,TGTGCCAGCGCCCCGGGACAGGGCCTAATACTAGCCAAAAACATTCAGTACTTC,CASAPGQGLILAKNIQYF